These 16 T cell receptor beta chains came from one sample sequenced in a study of shared clonotypes between healthy human individuals. Some clones are missing from TCRdb's copy, which holds only in-frame ones; the method was immunoSEQ multiplex PCR. The sample has approximately 1,500,000 clones, 98% seen once. Sequences were obtained from naive CD4+ T cells sorted from blood. Specified subset: CD45RA+ positively selected. The receptors here all came from a young man in good health.

This sequence joins TRBV19 and TRBJ2-1; D might be TRBD1 (6 bases). This CDR3 has 16 residues. Trimming shortened V by 2 bases and J by 2 bases, and 13 bases separated the two germline ends. The germline gives CDR1 LNHDA, CDR2 SQIVND (reference sequence). The CDR3 here is CASSIRAGDPYNEQFF. The CDR3 coding sequence is TGTGCCAGTAGTATAAGGGCAGGGGACCCCTACAATGAGCAGTTCTTC.

The gene calls are TRBV27 and TRBJ2-2; 8 bases align to TRBD1. Trimming took 5 bases from V and 5 from J; bases not matched to a gene: 13. The CDR3 runs 17 residues. Germline CDR1 is MNHEY and CDR2 is SMNVEV (reference sequence). The CDR3 bases are TGTGCCAGCAGTCCCAGGGGGCGTTTTGGGGTGACCGGGGAGCTGTTTTTT. Amino acid sequence: CASSPRGRFGVTGELFF.

The CDR3 DNA sequence: TGTGCCAGCAGCGTAAGTACAGGGGTGGATCAGCCCCAGCATTTT. Protein product: CASSVSTGVDQPQHF. This chain joins TRBV28 and TRBJ1-5; 7 bases match TRBD1. Germline CDR1 MDHEN, CDR2 SYDVKM. The CDR3 spans 15 residues. V shed 6 bases, J shed 5 bases, and the junction held 10 bases outside the gene matches. The full variable domain, its missing parts supplied by reference TRBV28 and TRBJ1-5, is DVKVTQSSRYLVKRTGEKVFLECVQDMDHENMFWYRQDPGLGLRLIYFSYDVKMKEKGDIPEGYSVSREKKERFSLILESASTNQTSMYLCASSVSTGVDQPQHFGDGTRLSIL.

A note on this clone: This sample includes further DNA sequences coding for the same CDR3. The chain combines TRBV18 with TRBJ2-3; 10 bases agree with TRBD2. Trimming cost V 2 bases and J 2 bases; bases outside gene matches: 1. Germline V gene data show CDR1 as KGHSH and CDR2 as LQKENI. The CDR3 loop spans 15 amino acids. The DNA for the CDR3 is TGTGCCAGCTCACCAACTAGCGGGAACACAGATACGCAGTATTTT. It codes for CASSPTSGNTDTQYF.

Points on this clone: Additional DNA sequences in this sample encode the identical CDR3. The CDR3 here is CASSEPGRETQYF. The CDR3 DNA follows: TGTGCCAGCAGTGAACCGGGTCGGGAGACCCAGTACTTC. V and J are TRBV6-1 and TRBJ2-5, with no clear D. The CDR3 runs 13 residues. Trimming shortened V by 2 bases and J by 5 bases, and 9 bases separated the two germline ends. Germline-derived CDR1 and CDR2 are MNHNS and SASEGT.

The chain has TRBV15 and TRBJ2-7; possible D gene TRBD1, 6 bases. V was pared by 7 bases and J by 5 bases, with 21 bases between. CDR1 LNHNV and CDR2 YYDKDF come from the germline V gene (reference sequence). The CDR3 has 15 residues. CDR3 sequence reads: CATTRRQVSSHEQYF. Here the CDR3 DNA reads TGTGCCACCACCCGCCGACAGGTTTCTTCCCACGAGCAGTACTTC.

As DNA, the CDR3 is TGTGCCAGCAGTAAGACAGGGTTGGATGGAAACACCATATATTTT. Amino acids: CASSKTGLDGNTIYF. The chain joins TRBV6-6 to TRBJ1-3; 7 bases match TRBD1. Trimming cost V 5 bases and J 3 bases; bases outside gene matches: 7. CDR3 length: 15 residues. The V gene's germline CDR1 is MNHNY and CDR2 SVGAGI (reference sequence).

The chain carries TRBV5-5 and TRBJ2-5; 8 positions match TRBD1. Unmatched junction bases numbered 10, after V lost 2 bases and J lost 4 bases. Germline assignment: CDR1 SGHKS and CDR2 YYEKEE (reference sequence). CDR3 length: 16 residues. The CDR3 coding sequence is TGTGCCAGCAGCTTCCCAGTGGGGACAGGAGGAGAGACCCAGTACTTC. It encodes CASSFPVGTGGETQYF. The entire variable domain, with the rest obtained from reference TRBV5-5 and TRBJ2-5, is as follows: DAGVTQSPTHLIKTRGQQVTLRCSPISGHKSVSWYQQVLGQGPQFIFQYYEKEERGRGNFPDRFSARQFPNYSSELNVNALLLGDSALYLCASSFPVGTGGETQYFGPGTRLLVL.

This chain connects TRBV6-5 to TRBJ1-5; no reliable D call. V was clipped by 2 bases and J by 4 bases, with 6 bases between them. This CDR3 has 13 residues. CDR1 and CDR2 (germline): MNHEY, SVGAGI. The CDR3 loop is CASSYMGNQPQHF. DNA for the CDR3: TGTGCCAGCAGTTACATGGGGAATCAGCCCCAGCATTTT.

The rearrangement uses TRBV5-6 and TRBJ2-1; D not resolved. Germline CDR1 and CDR2: SGHDT and YYEEEE. Trimming removed 2 bases from V and 4 bases from J, with 16 bases in between. The CDR3 runs to 16 residues. The CDR3 sequence is CASSFSVGIRYNEQFF. For the CDR3, the DNA is TGTGCCAGCAGCTTTAGTGTCGGTATCAGGTACAATGAGCAGTTCTTC.

Concerning this clone itself: The sample has other DNA sequences that encode this CDR3 too. The chain uses TRBV11-3 and TRBJ2-5; D perhaps matches TRBD2 (6 bases). Germline V gives CDR1 SGHNT, CDR2 YENEEA. The CDR3 has 12 residues. The V end was cut by 5 bases, the J end by 5 bases, with 9 bases between. CDR3: CASSLRGETQYF. In DNA form, the CDR3 reads TGTGCCAGCAGCCTACGGGGGGAGACCCAGTACTTC.

The chain couples TRBV5-6 to TRBJ2-2; 8 nucleotides agree with TRBD1. Looked up from germline, CDR1 is SGHDT and CDR2 is YYEEEE. V shed 1 base and J 3 bases; nucleotides not matched to a gene: 11. The CDR3 totals 18 residues. CDR3 in DNA: TGTGCCAGCAGCTTGCTACGAACGACAGGGGCTCACACCGGGGAGCTGTTTTTT. Its protein is CASSLLRTTGAHTGELFF. The full variable domain, rest sourced from reference TRBV5-6 and TRBJ2-2, is DAGVTQSPTHLIKTRGQQVTLRCSPKSGHDTVSWYQQALGQGPQFIFQYYEEEERQRGNFPDRFSGHQFPNYSSELNVNALLLGDSALYLCASSLLRTTGAHTGELFFGEGSRLTVL.

The chain couples TRBV27 to TRBJ2-2; 9 nucleotides match TRBD1. The CDR3 runs to 16 residues. The V gene's germline CDR1 is MNHEY and CDR2 SMNVEV (reference sequence). Trimming removed 5 bases from V and 5 bases from J; junction bases left unmatched: 9. CDR3 sequence reads: CASSRSQGAGTGELFF. The CDR3 bases are TGTGCCAGCAGTCGATCACAGGGGGCGGGGACCGGGGAGCTGTTTTTT.

The chain recombines TRBV5-1 with TRBJ2-5, with 11 bases that match TRBD2. Germline values: CDR1 SGHRS, CDR2 YFSETQ. With V trimmed by 4 bases and J by 0 bases, 5 bases remained unmatched. This CDR3 has 16 amino acids. The CDR3 protein is CASSPGTSGNQETQYF. DNA for the CDR3: TGCGCCAGCAGCCCCGGGACTAGCGGAAACCAAGAGACCCAGTACTTC.

V gene TRBV25-1 combines with J gene TRBJ2-5; TRBD1 aligns across 8 bases. From germline, CDR1 is MGHDK and CDR2 SYGVNS. The CDR3 runs to 13 residues. J gave up 4 bases and V 4 bases, and 2 bases lay outside the gene matches. The CDR3 nucleotides are TGTGCCAGCAGTGTTACAGGGGGAGAGACCCAGTACTTC. Encoded protein: CASSVTGGETQYF. The full variable domain, rest sourced from reference TRBV25-1 and TRBJ2-5, is EADIYQTPRYLVIGTGKKITLECSQTMGHDKMYWYQQDPGMELHLIHYSYGVNSTEKGDLSSESTVSRIRTEHFPLTLESARPSHTSQYLCASSVTGGETQYFGPGTRLLVL.

The chain couples TRBV5-1 to TRBJ2-5; TRBD1 matches at 9 bases. Trimming at V came to 5 bases and at J to 1 base, leaving 3 bases not matched to a gene. This CDR3 spans 14 amino acids. Germline CDR1 SGHRS, CDR2 YFSETQ. The CDR3 DNA is TGCGCCAGCAGGGTGACAGGGGGCCAAGAGACCCAGTACTTC. Residues: CASRVTGGQETQYF.